Listed below are T cell receptor beta chains from one sample, sequenced in a study of T-cell memory formation after mild COVID-19. TCRdb reanalysed the 5' RACE reads using MiXCR and keeps one entry per CDR3 protein. The data hold under 250,000 distinct CDR3 sequences, with 15% observed a single time. The sample consisted of PBMCs or a T cell subset sorted from them (not recorded which). These receptors were taken from an adult woman who had mild COVID-19 (a few samples of this study predate the infection). Cell type and time point are not known. CDR3s include the opening cysteine and the closing phenylalanine or tryptophan. The D gene is left open where the match is weak. The listing skips clone size in some rows; elsewhere it reads once, few, many or a size class.

V,D,size,J,CDR3,DNA
TRBV20-1,-,-,TRBJ1-1,CSAGPQNTEAFF,TGCAGTGCGGGCCCACAGAACACTGAAGCTTTCTTT
TRBV20-1,TRBD2,many,TRBJ2-1,CSARDSSGGSYNEQFF,TGCAGTGCTAGGGATAGTAGCGGGGGATCCTACAATGAGCAGTTCTTC
TRBV12-3/TRBV12-4,-,few,TRBJ2-2,CASKQTGGRADTGELFF,TGTGCCAGCAAACAAACCGGGGGAAGGGCTGACACCGGGGAGCTGTTTTTT
TRBV7-6,-,few,TRBJ2-7,CASSLIGRTDEQYF,TGTGCCAGCAGCTTAATAGGACGGACCGACGAGCAGTACTTC
TRBV7-8,TRBD1,many,TRBJ1-5,CASSGYRDSSNQPQHF,TGTGCCAGCAGCGGATACCGGGACAGTAGCAATCAGCCCCAGCATTTT
TRBV5-1,TRBD1,few,TRBJ2-1,CASSPLDRVILSSYNEQFF,TGCGCCAGCAGCCCCCTGGACAGGGTAATCCTGAGCTCCTACAATGAGCAGTTCTTC
TRBV6-2/TRBV6-3,-,-,TRBJ2-7,CASSYLLAFEQYF,TGTGCCAGCAGTTATCTTCTAGCGTTCGAGCAGTACTTC
TRBV5-6,TRBD1,few,TRBJ1-1,CASSDPGQGRTEAFF,TGTGCCAGCAGCGACCCGGGACAGGGGAGAACTGAAGCTTTCTTT
TRBV10-3,-,few,TRBJ1-1,CAISEPGKNTEAFF,TGTGCCATCAGTGAACCAGGAAAGAACACTGAAGCTTTCTTT
TRBV12-3/TRBV12-4,-,few,TRBJ1-1,CASRLTANTEAFF,TGTGCCAGCCGTTTGACAGCGAACACTGAAGCTTTCTTT
TRBV20-1,-,few,TRBJ2-1,CSARKLSSYNEQFF,TGCAGTGCTAGGAAGTTAAGCTCCTACAATGAGCAGTTCTTC
TRBV20-1,TRBD1,-,TRBJ1-2,CSARDLSGTGWTTGNYGYTF,TGCAGTGCTAGAGATCTCTCCGGGACAGGTTGGACTACAGGGAACTATGGCTACACCTTC
TRBV12-3/TRBV12-4,TRBD2,few,TRBJ2-7,CASRTSGDYEQYF,TGTGCCAGCAGGACCAGCGGGGACTACGAGCAGTACTTC
TRBV6-1,TRBD1,few,TRBJ2-3,CASSEGQGATDTQYF,TGTGCCAGCAGTGAAGGGCAGGGGGCCACAGATACGCAGTATTTT
TRBV25-1,-,few,TRBJ2-1,CASSEGAGRRDNEQFF,TGTGCCAGCAGTGAAGGGGCAGGGCGGAGGGACAATGAGCAGTTCTTC
TRBV21-1,-,few,TRBJ2-7,CASSKTLNYEQYF,TGTGCCAGCTCTAAGACTCTAAACTACGAGCAGTACTTC
TRBV29-1,TRBD2,few,TRBJ2-1,CSVGPTSGDPNEQFF,TGCAGCGTGGGGCCAACTAGCGGGGACCCCAATGAGCAGTTCTTC
TRBV6-1,-,-,TRBJ1-1,CASSDRFSAFF,TGTGCCAGCAGTGATAGGTTTTCAGCTTTCTTT
TRBV5-1,-,-,TRBJ2-4,CASKGADWTIQYF,TGCGCCAGCAAGGGCGCGGATTGGACCATTCAGTACTTC
TRBV7-7,TRBD1,many,TRBJ2-3,CASSRGQGADTQYF,TGTGCTAGCAGCCGCGGACAGGGGGCAGATACGCAGTATTTT
TRBV15,-,few,TRBJ1-5,CATSRQGTINQPQHF,TGTGCCACCAGCAGACAGGGGACGATCAATCAGCCCCAGCATTTT
TRBV9,TRBD1,few,TRBJ2-5,CASSAGQGLKETQYF,TGTGCCAGCAGCGCGGGACAGGGGCTAAAAGAGACCCAGTACTTC
TRBV7-8,-,-,TRBJ1-5,CASSLETFHHPQHF,TGTGCCAGCAGCTTAGAAACGTTCCATCACCCCCAGCATTTT
TRBV4-1,TRBD1,few,TRBJ1-2,CASSQSGQGLTYGYTF,TGCGCCAGCAGCCAGTCCGGACAGGGGCTTACCTATGGCTACACCTTC
TRBV4-3,-,-,TRBJ2-7,CASSPQKWGAGEQYF,TGCGCCAGCAGCCCCCAGAAGTGGGGGGCTGGGGAGCAGTACTTC
TRBV29-1,-,-,TRBJ2-2,CSDRTYTGELFF,TGCAGCGATCGGACCTACACCGGGGAGCTGTTTTTT
TRBV6-5,-,few,TRBJ2-3,CATAWEGTDTQYF,TGTGCCACGGCCTGGGAAGGCACAGATACGCAGTATTTT
TRBV7-2,-,few,TRBJ1-2,CASSLERLTLYGYTF,TGTGCCAGCAGCTTAGAAAGGCTAACCCTCTATGGCTACACCTTC
TRBV7-2,TRBD1,-,TRBJ1-1,CASTFDRGRGTEAFF,TGTGCCAGCACCTTTGACAGGGGGCGGGGCACTGAAGCTTTCTTT
TRBV21-1,-,-,TRBJ2-7,CASSTTGTGPPYEQYF,TGTGCCAGCAGCACTACCGGGACAGGGCCTCCCTACGAGCAGTACTTC
TRBV5-1,TRBD1,-,TRBJ1-4,CASSWGGTAKNEKLFF,TGCGCCAGCAGCTGGGGGGGGACAGCCAAGAATGAAAAACTGTTTTTT
TRBV12-3/TRBV12-4,TRBD1,few,TRBJ1-1,CASRPDRVATEAFF,TGTGCCAGCAGGCCCGACAGGGTGGCCACTGAAGCTTTCTTT
TRBV20-1,TRBD1,-,TRBJ1-2,CSARDRVWNYGYTF,TGCAGTGCTAGGGACAGGGTATGGAACTATGGCTACACCTTC
TRBV12-3/TRBV12-4,-,-,TRBJ1-2,CASSPTTYGYTF,TGTGCCAGCAGCCCGACAACCTATGGCTACACCTTC
TRBV7-9,-,-,TRBJ2-7,CASSLQGPLYEQYF,TGTGCCAGCAGCTTGCAGGGTCCACTTTACGAGCAGTACTTC
TRBV12-3/TRBV12-4,-,few,TRBJ2-5,CASSNILMAEETQYF,TGTGCCAGCAGTAACATCCTGATGGCGGAAGAGACCCAGTACTTC
TRBV5-6,-,-,TRBJ1-1,CASSLAGVSWDTEAFF,TGTGCCAGCAGCTTGGCCGGGGTTTCCTGGGACACTGAAGCTTTCTTT
TRBV7-6,TRBD1,-,TRBJ1-1,CASSSPGGTGTMNTEAFF,TGTGCCAGCAGCTCTCCCGGGGGGACAGGGACAATGAACACTGAAGCTTTCTTT
TRBV6-5,-,-,TRBJ1-5,CASRAASNQPQHF,TGTGCCAGCAGGGCAGCGAGCAATCAGCCCCAGCATTTT
TRBV7-3,-,few,TRBJ1-5,CASSSDRNQPQHF,TGTGCCAGCAGTTCTGACAGGAATCAGCCCCAGCATTTT